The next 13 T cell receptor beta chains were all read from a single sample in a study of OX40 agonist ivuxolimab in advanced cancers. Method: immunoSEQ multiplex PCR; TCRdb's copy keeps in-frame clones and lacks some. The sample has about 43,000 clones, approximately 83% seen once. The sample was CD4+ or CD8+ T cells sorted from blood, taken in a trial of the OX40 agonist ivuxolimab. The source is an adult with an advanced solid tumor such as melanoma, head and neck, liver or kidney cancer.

The CDR3 spells CASSYGGASYEQYF. DNA for the CDR3: TGTGCCAGCAGTTACGGAGGGGCCTCGTACGAGCAGTACTTC. The chain links TRBV6-5 to TRBJ2-7; a possible D gene is TRBD2 (6 bases). Trimming removed 2 bases from V and 4 bases from J, with 12 bases in between. Per germline, CDR1 MNHEY and CDR2 SVGAGI. The CDR3 covers 14 residues.

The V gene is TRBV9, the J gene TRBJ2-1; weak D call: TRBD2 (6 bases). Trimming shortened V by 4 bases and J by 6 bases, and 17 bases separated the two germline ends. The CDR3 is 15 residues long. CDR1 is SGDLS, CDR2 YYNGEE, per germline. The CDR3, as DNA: TGTGCCAGCAGCTTAAGACTAGAGGCTATCAATGAGCAGTTCTTC. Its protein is CASSLRLEAINEQFF.

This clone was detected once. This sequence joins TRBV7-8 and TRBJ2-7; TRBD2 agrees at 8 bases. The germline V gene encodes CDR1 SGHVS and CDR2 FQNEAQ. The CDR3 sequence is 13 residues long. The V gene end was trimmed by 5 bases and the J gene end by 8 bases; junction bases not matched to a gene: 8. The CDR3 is CASSILGGGQQYV. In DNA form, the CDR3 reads TGTGCCAGCAGCATACTCGGGGGGGGTCAGCAGTACGTC.

The CDR3 region has the DNA TGTGCCAACTTGGACAGGGGTTGCAATCAGCCCCAGCATTTT. Protein sequence: CANLDRGCNQPQHF. The chain has TRBV18 and TRBJ1-5; TRBD1 agrees at 9 bases. Germline-derived CDR1 and CDR2 are KGHSH and LQKENI. The CDR3 totals 14 residues. Losses at the gene ends were 10 bases for V and 2 bases for J; bases not matched to a gene: 6.

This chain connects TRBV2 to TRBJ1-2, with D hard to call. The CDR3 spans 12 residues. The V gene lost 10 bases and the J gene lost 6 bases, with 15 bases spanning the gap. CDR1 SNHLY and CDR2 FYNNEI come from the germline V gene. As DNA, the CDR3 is TGTGCCACCAAGGGCCCATTCAATGGCTACACCTTC. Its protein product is CATKGPFNGYTF.

CDR3 region: CASSTGGLKTQYF. The DNA of the CDR3 is TGTGCCAGCAGCACAGGGGGGTTAAAGACCCAGTACTTC. The chain joins TRBV28 to TRBJ2-5, with 8 positions matching TRBD1. From germline, CDR1 is MDHEN and CDR2 SYDVKM. This CDR3 comprises 13 residues. V was clipped by 6 bases and J by 6 bases; unmatched bases: 6.

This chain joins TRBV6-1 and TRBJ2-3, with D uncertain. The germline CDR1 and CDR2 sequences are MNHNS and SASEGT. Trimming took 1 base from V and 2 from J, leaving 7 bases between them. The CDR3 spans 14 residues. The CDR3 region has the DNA TGTGCCAGCAGTGAAGTCAGCTCCACAGATACGCAGTATTTT. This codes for CASSEVSSTDTQYF.

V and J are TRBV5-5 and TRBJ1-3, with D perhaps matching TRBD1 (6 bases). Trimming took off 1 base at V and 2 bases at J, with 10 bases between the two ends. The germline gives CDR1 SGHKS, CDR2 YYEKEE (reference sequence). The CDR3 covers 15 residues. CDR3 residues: CASSLNRDTGNTIYF. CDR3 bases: TGTGCCAGCAGCTTGAACAGGGATACTGGAAACACCATATATTTT.

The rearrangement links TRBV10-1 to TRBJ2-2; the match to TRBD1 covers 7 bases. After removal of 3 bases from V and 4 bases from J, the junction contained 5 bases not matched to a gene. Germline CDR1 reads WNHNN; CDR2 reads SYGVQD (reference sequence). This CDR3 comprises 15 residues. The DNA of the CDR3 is TGCGCCAGCAGTGAAGAGACAGGGACCACCGGGGAGCTGTTTTTT. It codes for CASSEETGTTGELFF.

The CDR3 nucleotides are TGTGCCAGCAGTTTATCGGGAGGGGACACTGAAGCTTTCTTT. The encoded protein is CASSLSGGDTEAFF. This sequence joins TRBV27 and TRBJ1-1, with a possible D match to TRBD1 (5 bases). Trimming removed 0 bases at V and 3 bases at J, with 8 bases between. Germline CDR1 is MNHEY and CDR2 is SMNVEV (reference sequence). The CDR3 has 14 amino acids.

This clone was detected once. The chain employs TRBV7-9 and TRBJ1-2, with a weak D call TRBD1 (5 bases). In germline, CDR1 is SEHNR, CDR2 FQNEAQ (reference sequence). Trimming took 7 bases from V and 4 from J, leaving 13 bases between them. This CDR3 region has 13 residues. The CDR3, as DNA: TGTGCCAGCACTGGGGCCAGTGTCTATGGCTACACCTTC. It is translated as CASTGASVYGYTF.

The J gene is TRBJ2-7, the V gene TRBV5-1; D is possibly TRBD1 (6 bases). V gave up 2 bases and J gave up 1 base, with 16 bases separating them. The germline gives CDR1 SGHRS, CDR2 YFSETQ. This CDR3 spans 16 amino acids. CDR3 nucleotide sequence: TGCGCCAGCAGCTTAGAACGGACAGCTTATTCCTACGAGCAGTACTTC. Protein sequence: CASSLERTAYSYEQYF.

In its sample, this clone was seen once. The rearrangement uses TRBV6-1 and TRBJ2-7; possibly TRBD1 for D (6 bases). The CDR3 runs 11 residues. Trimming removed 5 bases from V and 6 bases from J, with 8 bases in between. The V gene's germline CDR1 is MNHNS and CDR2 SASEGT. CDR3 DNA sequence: TGTGCCAGCAGTCAAGGGGGCGAGCAGTACGTC. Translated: CASSQGGEQYV.